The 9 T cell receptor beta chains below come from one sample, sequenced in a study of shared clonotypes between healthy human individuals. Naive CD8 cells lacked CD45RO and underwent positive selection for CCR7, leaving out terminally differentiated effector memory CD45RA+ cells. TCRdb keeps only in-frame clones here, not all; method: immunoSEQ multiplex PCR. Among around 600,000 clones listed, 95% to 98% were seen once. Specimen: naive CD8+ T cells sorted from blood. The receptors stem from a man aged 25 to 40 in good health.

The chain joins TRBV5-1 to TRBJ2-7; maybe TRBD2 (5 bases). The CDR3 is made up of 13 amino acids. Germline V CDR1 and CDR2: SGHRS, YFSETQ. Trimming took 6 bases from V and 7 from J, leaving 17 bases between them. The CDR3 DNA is TGCGCCAGCAAATGGGCTTCGCCGGGAGAGCAGTACTTC. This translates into CASKWASPGEQYF.

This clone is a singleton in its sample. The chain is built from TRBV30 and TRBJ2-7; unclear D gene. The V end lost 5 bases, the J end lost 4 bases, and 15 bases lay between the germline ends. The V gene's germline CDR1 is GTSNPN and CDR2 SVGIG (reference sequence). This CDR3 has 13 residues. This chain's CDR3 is CAWGNDLGYEQYF. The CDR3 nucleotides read TGTGCCTGGGGAAATGATCTAGGGTACGAGCAGTACTTC.

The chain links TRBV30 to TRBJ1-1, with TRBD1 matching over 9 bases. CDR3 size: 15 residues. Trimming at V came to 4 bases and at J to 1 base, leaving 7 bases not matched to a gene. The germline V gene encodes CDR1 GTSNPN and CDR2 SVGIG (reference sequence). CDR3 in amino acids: CAWTAYRGRNTEAFF. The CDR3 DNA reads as TGTGCCTGGACTGCCTACAGGGGGCGGAACACTGAAGCTTTCTTT. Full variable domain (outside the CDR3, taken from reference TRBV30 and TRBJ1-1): SQTIHQWPATLVQPVGSPLSLECTVEGTSNPNLYWYRQAAGRGLQLLFYSVGIGQISSEVPQNLSASRPQDRQFILSSKKLLLSDSGFYLCAWTAYRGRNTEAFFGQGTRLTVV.

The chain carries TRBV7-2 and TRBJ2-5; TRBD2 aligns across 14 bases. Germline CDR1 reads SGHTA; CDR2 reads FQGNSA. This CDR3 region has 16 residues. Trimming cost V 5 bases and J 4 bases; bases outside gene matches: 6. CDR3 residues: CASSATSGRALETQYF. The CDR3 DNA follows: TGTGCCAGCAGCGCGACTAGCGGGAGGGCCTTAGAGACCCAGTACTTC.

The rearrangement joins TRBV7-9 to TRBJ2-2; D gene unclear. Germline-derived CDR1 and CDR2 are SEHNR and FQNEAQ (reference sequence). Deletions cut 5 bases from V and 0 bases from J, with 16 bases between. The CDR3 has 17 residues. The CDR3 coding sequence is TGTGCCAGCAGCCAGGCGTTCCAGTGGCCGAACACCGGGGAGCTGTTTTTT. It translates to CASSQAFQWPNTGELFF. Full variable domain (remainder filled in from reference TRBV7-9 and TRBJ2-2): DTGVSQNPRHKITKRGQNVTFRCDPISEHNRLYWYRQTLGQGPEFLTYFQNEAQLEKSRLLSDRFSAERPKGSFSTLEIQRTEQGDSAMYLCASSQAFQWPNTGELFFGEGSRLTVL.

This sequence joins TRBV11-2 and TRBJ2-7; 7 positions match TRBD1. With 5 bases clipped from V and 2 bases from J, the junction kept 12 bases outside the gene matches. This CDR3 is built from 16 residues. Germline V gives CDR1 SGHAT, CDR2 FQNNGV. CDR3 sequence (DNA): TGTGCCAGCAGCCCGGGACAGCAAGGCACGGCCTACGAGCAGTACTTC. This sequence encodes CASSPGQQGTAYEQYF.

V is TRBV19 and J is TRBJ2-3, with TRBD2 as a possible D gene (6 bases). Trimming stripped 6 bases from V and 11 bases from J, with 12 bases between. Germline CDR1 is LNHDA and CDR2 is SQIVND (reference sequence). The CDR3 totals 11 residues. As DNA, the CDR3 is TGTGCCAGTAGCCGCGGGGACCAGCAGTATTTT. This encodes CASSRGDQQYF.

The DNA of the CDR3 is TGTGCCAGCAGTGGAGGGACAATAGCCAAAAACATTCAGTACTTC. Protein sequence: CASSGGTIAKNIQYF. The V gene is TRBV2, the J gene TRBJ2-4, with D tentatively TRBD1 (6 bases). CDR3 length: 15 residues. Germline V gene lookup returns CDR1 SNHLY and CDR2 FYNNEI. V gave up 4 bases and J gave up 0 bases, with 10 bases separating them.

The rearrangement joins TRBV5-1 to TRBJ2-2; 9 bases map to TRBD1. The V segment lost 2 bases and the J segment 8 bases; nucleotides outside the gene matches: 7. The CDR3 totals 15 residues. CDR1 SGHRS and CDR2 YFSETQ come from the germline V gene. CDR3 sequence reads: CASSFSGTGTGELFF. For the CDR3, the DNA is TGCGCCAGCAGCTTTTCAGGGACAGGGACGGGGGAGCTGTTTTTT.